Shown below are 27 T cell receptor beta chains from a single sample sequenced in a study of T cell responses to AZD1222 COVID-19 vaccine. The repertoire was sequenced with immunoSEQ multiplex PCR; TCRdb's copy has only in-frame clones and lacks some. The sample holds some 83,000 clones, approximately 85% seen once. The material was peripheral blood, obtained on day 0 of AZD1222 vaccination. The source is an adult in good health.

The chain employs TRBV4-2 and TRBJ2-7; D uncertain. The V end lost 2 bases, the J end lost 7 bases, and 6 bases lay between the germline ends. The CDR3 contains 11 residues. The germline gives CDR1 LGHNA, CDR2 YNFKEQ. The CDR3 protein is CASSQLEEQYF. In nucleotides, the CDR3 is TGTGCCAGCAGCCAACTTGAAGAGCAGTACTTC.

The table lists this clone with a count of one. J is TRBJ1-3 and V is TRBV19; D call uncertain. Germline V CDR1 and CDR2: LNHDA, SQIVND (reference sequence). V was cut by 3 bases and J by 4 bases, with 13 bases left in between. This CDR3 region has 15 residues. The CDR3 protein is CASSIDMSRGNTIYF. The CDR3 coding sequence is TGTGCCAGTAGTATCGACATGTCCCGCGGAAACACCATATATTTT.

The chain recombines TRBV11-3 with TRBJ1-1; D is ambiguous. Germline assignment: CDR1 SGHNT and CDR2 YENEEA. Between the trimmed V and J ends, which lost 5 bases and 10 bases, there was a span of 5 bases. The CDR3 has 9 residues. DNA of the CDR3: TGTGCCAGCAGCCACTTAGCTTTCTTT. Amino acids: CASSHLAFF.

The chain employs TRBV14 and TRBJ1-4; D not certain. The CDR3 consists of 16 residues. V was trimmed by 4 bases and J by 0 bases, leaving 12 bases between them. Germline-derived CDR1 and CDR2 are SGHDN and FVKESK. CDR3: CASSRTMGATNEKLFF. The CDR3 DNA sequence: TGTGCCAGCAGCCGCACCATGGGAGCAACTAATGAAAAACTGTTTTTT.

The chain couples TRBV7-3 to TRBJ2-7; no reliable D call. This CDR3 has 13 residues. Trimming took 0 bases from V and 4 from J, leaving 7 bases between them. CDR1 and CDR2 from the germline V gene are SGHTA and FQGTGA. CDR3 loop: CASSLTPQYEQYF. The CDR3 DNA reads as TGTGCCAGCAGCTTAACCCCCCAATACGAGCAGTACTTC.

The chain links TRBV5-4 to TRBJ2-3, with 13 bases lining up with TRBD2. The CDR3 totals 14 residues. Germline values: CDR1 SGHNT, CDR2 YYREEE (reference sequence). V shed 3 bases and J 6 bases; nucleotides not matched to a gene: 1. The CDR3 sequence is CASSWTSGGDTQYF. Written as DNA, the CDR3 is TGTGCCAGCAGCTGGACTAGCGGGGGTGATACGCAGTATTTT.

The V gene is TRBV11-2, the J gene TRBJ1-2, with unresolved D. Trimming pared 3 bases from V and 4 bases from J, leaving 12 bases between. The CDR3 sequence is 14 residues long. Germline CDR1 is SGHAT and CDR2 is FQNNGV. CDR3 residues: CASSFPGSGYGYTF. CDR3 bases: TGTGCCAGCAGCTTCCCCGGTTCGGGCTATGGCTACACCTTC.

This clone was counted a single time. The chain uses TRBV29-1 and TRBJ2-1; D is perhaps TRBD1 (6 bases). V was cut by 6 bases and J by 10 bases, with 16 bases left in between. In germline, CDR1 is SQVTM, CDR2 ANQGSEA. The CDR3 sequence is 12 residues long. CDR3 in amino acids: CSVGPRTGEQFF. The CDR3 DNA follows: TGCAGCGTGGGACCGCGTACAGGGGAGCAGTTCTTC.

The chain recombines TRBV2 with TRBJ2-7; unclear D gene. The CDR3 is 14 residues long. Germline loops: CDR1 SNHLY, CDR2 FYNNEI. Trimming stripped 6 bases from V and 2 bases from J, with 14 bases between. The CDR3 DNA reads TGTGCCAGCAGGGGAACAGCTTCCCCCTACGAGCAGTACTTC. This sequence encodes CASRGTASPYEQYF.

CDR3 DNA sequence: TGTGCCAGCAGTTTATCGAAGCGGGAGGAGAGGGCTAGCTCCTACGAGCAGTACTTC. It translates to CASSLSKREERASSYEQYF. V gene TRBV27 combines with J gene TRBJ2-7; 9 bases map to TRBD2. The V gene's germline CDR1 is MNHEY and CDR2 SMNVEV (reference sequence). CDR3 length: 19 amino acids. The ends lost 0 bases at V and 0 bases at J; junction bases unmatched: 12.

The chain uses TRBV4-3 and TRBJ2-2; D ambiguous. This CDR3 is built from 14 residues. Germline CDR1 is LGHNA and CDR2 is YSLEER. V was clipped by 0 bases and J by 4 bases, with 6 bases between them. CDR3: CASSQEGLTGELFF. CDR3 coding DNA: TGCGCCAGCAGCCAAGAAGGGCTCACCGGGGAGCTGTTTTTT.

V gene TRBV11-3 combines with J gene TRBJ1-1; D might be TRBD1 (5 bases). Germline-derived CDR1 and CDR2 are SGHNT and YENEEA. V lost 1 base, J lost 5 bases, and 11 bases lay in between. This CDR3 comprises 14 residues. DNA of the CDR3: TGTGCCAGCAGCTTAGGGGGCAGTAATACTGAAGCTTTCTTT. It is translated as CASSLGGSNTEAFF.

This clone was seen a handful of times. This chain uses TRBV3-1 (or the pseudogene TRBV3-2) with TRBJ1-2; no clear D. Germline V gene lookup returns CDR1 LGHDT and CDR2 YNNKEL (reference sequence). V was clipped by 3 bases and J by 3 bases, with 8 bases between them. The CDR3 totals 13 residues. The CDR3 nucleotides are TGTGCCAGCAGCCAGGGCCGATACTATGGCTACACCTTC. Translating gives CASSQGRYYGYTF.

The chain employs TRBV7-2 and TRBJ1-3, with a possible D match to TRBD1 (5 bases). Trimming stripped 0 bases from V and 4 bases from J, with 10 bases between. Germline-derived CDR1 and CDR2 are SGHTA and FQGNSA. CDR3 size: 15 residues. This CDR3 is CASSLAPGVGNTIYF. The CDR3 bases are TGTGCCAGCAGCTTAGCTCCGGGGGTCGGAAACACCATATATTTT.

CDR3 sequence (DNA): TGTGCCAGCAGCCTACCGGGTGCGGGCGGTGGACCGTTCTTC. Its protein product is CASSLPGAGGGPFF. The V and J genes are TRBV7-3 and TRBJ2-1, with a tentative D call TRBD2 (5 bases). Germline V gives CDR1 SGHTA, CDR2 FQGTGA. This CDR3 comprises 14 residues. V was shortened by 5 bases and J by 15 bases, with 23 bases between the two germline ends. The full variable domain, in which reference TRBV7-3 and TRBJ2-1 provide the parts outside the CDR3, is GAGVSQTPSNKVTEKGKYVELRCDPISGHTALYWYRQSLGQGPEFLIYFQGTGAADDSGLPNDRFFAVRPEGSVSTLKIQRTERGDSAVYLCASSLPGAGGGPFFGPGTRLTVL.

The chain employs TRBV10-3 and TRBJ2-2; 7 bases line up with TRBD1. The germline gives CDR1 ENHRY, CDR2 SYGVKD. This CDR3 spans 17 amino acids. J was trimmed by 2 bases and V by 3 bases; bases with no gene match: 9. DNA of the CDR3: TGTGCCATCAGTGACCCCCGGAACAGGGGTAACACCGGGGAGCTGTTTTTT. It specifies CAISDPRNRGNTGELFF.

V and J are TRBV9 and TRBJ1-1; tentative D call: TRBD1 (5 bases). CDR3 length equals 15 residues. Germline assignment: CDR1 SGDLS and CDR2 YYNGEE. Between the trimmed V and J ends, which lost 2 bases and 10 bases, there was a span of 21 bases. The CDR3 sequence is CASSVGTMRRHGAFF. CDR3 nucleotides: TGTGCCAGCAGCGTCGGGACCATGAGGCGGCATGGAGCTTTCTTT.

In regard to this clone: One end of the junction varies from germline; a read error may be responsible. The chain links TRBV7-7 to TRBJ2-5; D gene uncertain. In germline, CDR1 is SSHAT, CDR2 FNYEAQ (reference sequence). The CDR3 totals 11 residues. The CDR3 DNA follows: TGTGCTAGCAGCCCGAAGGAGACCCAGTACTTC. Amino acid sequence: CASSPKETQYF.

The V gene is TRBV6-4, the J gene TRBJ1-2; D gene unclear. The CDR3 runs 13 residues. With 3 bases removed from V and 7 bases from J, the gap between germline ends came to 12 bases. The V gene's germline CDR1 is MRHNA and CDR2 SNTAGT. The CDR3 DNA reads as TGTGCCAGCAGTGAGAGGTTGGGCGCTGGCTACACCTTC. Protein product: CASSERLGAGYTF.

In nucleotides, the CDR3 is TGTGCCAGCAGTCGACAGAGTTCTGCCCTGAACACCGGGGAGCTGTTTTTT. It yields the protein CASSRQSSALNTGELFF. The chain couples TRBV7-3 to TRBJ2-2; tentatively, D is TRBD1 (5 bases). The V and J ends lost 6 bases and 1 base respectively, with 18 bases between them. CDR1 is SGHTA and CDR2 is FQGTGA in the germline V gene. This CDR3 spans 17 amino acids.

V usage is TRBV19 and J usage is TRBJ1-4; maybe TRBD1 (5 bases). With 6 bases removed from V and 0 bases from J, the gap between germline ends came to 14 bases. The CDR3 sequence is 16 residues long. The germline V gene has CDR1 LNHDA and CDR2 SQIVND (reference sequence). The CDR3 is CASRRHPGATNEKLFF. CDR3 nucleotide sequence: TGTGCCAGTAGAAGACACCCGGGGGCAACTAATGAAAAACTGTTTTTT.

V is TRBV3-1 (or the pseudogene TRBV3-2) and J is TRBJ2-3, with TRBD1 matching 7 bases. The V segment lost 4 bases and the J segment 4 bases; nucleotides outside the gene matches: 5. Per the germline V gene, CDR1 is LGHDT and CDR2 is YNNKEL (reference sequence). This CDR3 comprises 14 residues. The CDR3, as DNA: TGTGCCAGCAGCCGCAGGCAGGGGGCAGATACGCAGTATTTT. This sequence encodes CASSRRQGADTQYF.

The chain couples TRBV28 to TRBJ2-3; TRBD2 is a possible D gene (7 bases). Germline CDR1 reads MDHEN; CDR2 reads SYDVKM. Deletions cut 7 bases from V and 1 base from J, with 21 bases between. The CDR3 spans 17 residues. CDR3: CASKDSGGGGGTDTQYF. The CDR3 DNA reads TGTGCCAGCAAAGATTCGGGCGGAGGGGGGGGCACAGATACGCAGTATTTT.

The chain combines TRBV27 with TRBJ2-1; 11 bases are a match to TRBD2. V gave up 1 base and J gave up 7 bases; unmatched junction bases: 9. This CDR3 is 17 amino acids long. Per germline, CDR1 MNHEY and CDR2 SMNVEV (reference sequence). CDR3 bases: TGTGCCAGCAGTTTATATTTTAGCGGGGGGGGTAGAAATGAGCAGTTCTTC. Its translation: CASSLYFSGGGRNEQFF.

The chain joins TRBV28 to TRBJ1-5; D might be TRBD1 (6 bases). This CDR3 has 16 residues. V lost 2 bases and J lost 3, with 14 bases in between. The germline V gene has CDR1 MDHEN and CDR2 SYDVKM. The DNA of the CDR3 is TGTGCCAGCAGTTTACGAGGGGGGGGGTACAATCAGCCCCAGCATTTT. Encoded protein: CASSLRGGGYNQPQHF.

J is TRBJ1-4 and V is TRBV19; 8 nucleotides align to TRBD1. Germline V gene lookup returns CDR1 LNHDA and CDR2 SQIVND (reference sequence). With 4 bases clipped from V and 8 bases from J, the junction kept 6 bases outside the gene matches. The CDR3 sequence is 14 residues long. CDR3 region: CASSRAGGAEKLFF. Here the CDR3 DNA reads TGTGCCAGTAGTAGGGCAGGGGGCGCGGAAAAACTGTTTTTT.

The V gene is TRBV30, the J gene TRBJ1-5, with D unresolved. V lost 2 bases, J lost 2 bases, and 13 bases lay in between. The CDR3 totals 15 residues. Germline CDR1 and CDR2: GTSNPN and SVGIG (reference sequence). The CDR3 nucleotides read TGTGCCTGGAGTCGAGGGAATCGGGGCAATCAGCCCCAGCATTTT. It encodes CAWSRGNRGNQPQHF.